This T cell receptor beta chain was recovered during a study of shared clonotypes between healthy human individuals. As for the study in general: Donors, aged 18 to 49, were a couple of women and three men.

Study observations and caveats: Larger estimated richness was generally seen in naive subsets than in memory subsets. The sharing of 4.5% to 5.5% of naive CD4 clonotypes was seen across a handful of donors.

Of note for this clone: Its target is not known.

Terminally differentiated effector memory CD45RA+ cells were excluded from the naive CD8 cells, which were CD45RO-negative and positively selected for CCR7. The CDR3 runs 13 residues. Germline assignment: CDR1 MGHDK and CDR2 SYGVNS. Germline trimming cut 6 bases from V and 8 bases from J; bases unmatched to any gene: 6. The protocol was immunoSEQ multiplex PCR, while the TCRdb copy is restricted to in-frame clones and leaves out a portion. The sample lists 450,000 to 700,000 clones, around 95% occurring once. The rearrangement links TRBV25-1 to TRBJ1-4; 7 bases map to TRBD1. The sequence was collected from a woman in her twenties or thirties in good health. The sequencing sample was made of naive CD8+ T cells sorted from blood. The CDR3: CASSETGEEKLFF. The DNA of the CDR3 is TGTGCCAGCAGCGAAACAGGGGAGGAAAAACTGTTTTTT.